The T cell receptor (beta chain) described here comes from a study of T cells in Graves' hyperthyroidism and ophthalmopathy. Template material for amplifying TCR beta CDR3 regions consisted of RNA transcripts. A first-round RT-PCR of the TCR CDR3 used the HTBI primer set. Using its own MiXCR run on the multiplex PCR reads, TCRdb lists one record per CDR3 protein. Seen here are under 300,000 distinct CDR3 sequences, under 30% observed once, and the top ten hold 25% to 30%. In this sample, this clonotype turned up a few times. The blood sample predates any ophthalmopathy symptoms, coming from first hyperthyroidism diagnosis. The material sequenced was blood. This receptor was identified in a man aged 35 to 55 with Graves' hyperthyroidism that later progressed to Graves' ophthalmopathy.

CDR3 residues: CASSFSPNQETQYF. Here the CDR3 DNA reads TGCGCCAGCAGCTTCAGTCCCAACCAAGAGACCCAGTACTTC. This sequence joins TRBV5-1 and TRBJ2-5, with D uncertain. The CDR3 spans 14 residues. Germline V lookup: CDR1 SGHRS, CDR2 YFSETQ. Trimming stripped 2 bases from V and 0 bases from J, with 8 bases between.